Shown below are 20 T cell receptor beta chains from a single sample sequenced in a study of cytomegalovirus exposure and HLA in healthy donors. PCR employed 60 Vbeta and 13 Jbeta primers. TCRdb's copy holds only in-frame clones and misses some; the assay was immunoSEQ multiplex PCR. Of around 280,000 clones in the sample, 70% to 90% were seen once. The sample consisted of PBMCs. These receptors all stem from a woman aged 18-30 years in good health and CMV-seronegative.

The CDR3 loop is CASSLDLPHGYTF. CDR3 bases: TGCGCCAGCAGCTTGGACTTGCCGCATGGCTACACCTTC. The V call is TRBV5-1, the J call TRBJ1-2; the D is unclear. Trimming removed 0 bases at V and 6 bases at J, with 9 bases between. Germline assignment: CDR1 SGHRS and CDR2 YFSETQ. The CDR3 is 13 residues long.

The chain is built from TRBV5-1 and TRBJ1-4, with 11 bases identical to TRBD1. The CDR3 extends over 16 amino acids. J lost 7 bases, V lost 1 base, and 6 bases had no gene match. Germline CDR1 reads SGHRS; CDR2 reads YFSETQ. Written as DNA, the CDR3 is TGCGCCAGCAGCTTGCACGGACAGGGGGCGTCTGAAAAACTGTTTTTT. Protein: CASSLHGQGASEKLFF.

The rearrangement links TRBV9 to TRBJ1-4; 9 bases fit TRBD1. The CDR3 has 15 residues. Germline V gene lookup returns CDR1 SGDLS and CDR2 YYNGEE. Trimming removed 4 bases from V and 6 bases from J; junction bases left unmatched: 7. This CDR3 reads CASSLNRGPHEKLFF. The CDR3, as DNA: TGTGCCAGCAGCTTAAACAGGGGGCCACATGAAAAACTGTTTTTT.

The chain couples TRBV5-5 to TRBJ2-5, with 9 bases matching TRBD1. This CDR3 has 15 amino acids. CDR1 is SGHKS, CDR2 YYEKEE, per germline (reference sequence). The V gene end was trimmed by 2 bases and the J gene end by 5 bases; junction bases not matched to a gene: 7. CDR3 region: CASSFSGTGRETQYF. For the CDR3, the DNA is TGTGCCAGCAGCTTTTCCGGGACAGGGAGGGAGACCCAGTACTTC.

The chain recombines TRBV7-9 with TRBJ1-4; possible D gene TRBD1, 5 bases. Germline CDR1 is SEHNR and CDR2 is FQNEAQ (reference sequence). The CDR3 is made up of 18 amino acids. Trimming took 4 bases from V and 4 from J, leaving 22 bases between them. CDR3 nucleotides: TGTGCCAGCAGCTCAGGGCCGGGCCATGAAATCGGTAATGAAAAACTGTTTTTT. It yields the protein CASSSGPGHEIGNEKLFF. The whole variable domain, filled in from reference TRBV7-9 and TRBJ1-4, reads DTGVSQNPRHKITKRGQNVTFRCDPISEHNRLYWYRQTLGQGPEFLTYFQNEAQLEKSRLLSDRFSAERPKGSFSTLEIQRTEQGDSAMYLCASSSGPGHEIGNEKLFFGSGTQLSVL.

The gene calls are TRBV14 and TRBJ1-1; the D gene is possibly TRBD1 (5 bases). The CDR3 contains 16 residues. Germline V gene data show CDR1 as SGHDN and CDR2 as FVKESK. V shed 3 bases and J shed 0 bases, with 14 bases lying between them. The CDR3 region is CASSHYQGHMNTEAFF. The CDR3 DNA is TGTGCCAGCAGCCACTATCAGGGCCACATGAACACTGAAGCTTTCTTT.

Concerning this clone itself: This sample includes further DNA sequences coding for the same CDR3. V gene TRBV5-1 combines with J gene TRBJ1-6; TRBD1 is a possible D gene (6 bases). Looked up from germline, CDR1 is SGHRS and CDR2 is YFSETQ. V dropped 4 bases and J dropped 7 bases, with 9 bases sitting between them. The CDR3 contains 13 residues. CDR3 loop: CASSPQGNSPLHF. CDR3 DNA sequence: TGCGCCAGCAGCCCCCAGGGGAATTCACCCCTCCACTTT.

V is TRBV7-3 and J is TRBJ2-3, with TRBD2 as a possible D gene (5 bases). Trimming removed 4 bases from V and 5 bases from J, with 16 bases in between. CDR3 length: 15 residues. Germline CDR1 reads SGHTA; CDR2 reads FQGTGA. CDR3 in DNA: TGTGCCAGCAGCTCCACGGGGTACCGAGGAGATACGCAGTATTTT. It specifies CASSSTGYRGDTQYF.

This chain joins TRBV10-3 and TRBJ1-2; TRBD1 might be the D (5 bases). This CDR3 contains 14 residues. The germline V gene encodes CDR1 ENHRY and CDR2 SYGVKD. V shed 6 bases and J shed 4 bases, with 15 bases lying between them. The CDR3 nucleotides read TGTGCCATCAGCCCCGGGGGGTGGGGCTATGGCTACACCTTC. It encodes CAISPGGWGYGYTF.

The table lists this clone with a count of one. The genes are TRBV5-4 and TRBJ2-1, with 9 bases lining up with TRBD2. The CDR3 extends over 17 amino acids. The V and J ends lost 5 bases and 0 bases, in that order; junction bases with no gene match: 9. CDR1 is SGHNT, CDR2 YYREEE, per germline (reference sequence). CDR3 protein: CASSPPSGDPSYNEQFF. For the CDR3, the DNA is TGTGCCAGCAGTCCTCCTAGCGGGGACCCCTCCTACAATGAGCAGTTCTTC.

This sequence joins TRBV5-8 and TRBJ1-5; the match to TRBD1 covers 7 bases. The trim removed 2 bases at V and 5 bases at J, leaving 10 bases unmatched. This CDR3 has 16 residues. The germline V gene encodes CDR1 SGHTS and CDR2 YDEGEE. The CDR3 region is CASSFGGSGGYQPQHF. The CDR3 nucleotides are TGTGCCAGCAGCTTCGGTGGTTCAGGGGGGTATCAGCCCCAGCATTTT.

V and J are TRBV6-5 and TRBJ2-7; no clear D gene. This CDR3 comprises 15 residues. Trimming removed 6 bases at V and 1 base at J, with 16 bases between. Per germline, CDR1 MNHEY and CDR2 SVGAGI. The CDR3 DNA reads TGTGCCAGCAGCCCATTTCCTACAGCATCCTACGAGCAGTACTTC. Protein product: CASSPFPTASYEQYF.

This rearrangement joins TRBV7-3 to TRBJ1-2, with 8 bases identical to TRBD1. V trimming: 5 bases; J trimming: 8 bases; junction bases outside the gene matches: 7. Germline values: CDR1 SGHTA, CDR2 FQGTGA. The CDR3 consists of 13 residues. CDR3 residues: CASSPQTGDGYTF. The CDR3 DNA follows: TGTGCCAGCAGCCCTCAGACAGGGGACGGCTACACCTTC.

The V gene is TRBV15, the J gene TRBJ1-6; 7 bases are shared with TRBD1. This CDR3 region has 15 residues. The V gene's germline CDR1 is LNHNV and CDR2 YYDKDF (reference sequence). J was trimmed by 8 bases and V by 4 bases; bases with no gene match: 8. The CDR3 bases are TGTGCCACCAGCACTATAGACAGGGATGATTCACCCCTCCACTTT. Protein sequence: CATSTIDRDDSPLHF.

The chain couples TRBV7-9 to TRBJ1-2; D gene unclear. The CDR3 length is 15 residues. The V and J ends lost 5 bases and 0 bases respectively, with 13 bases between them. Germline CDR1 and CDR2: SEHNR and FQNEAQ (reference sequence). This chain's CDR3 is CASSPPVGSNYGYTF. DNA of the CDR3: TGTGCCAGCAGCCCCCCGGTCGGTTCTAACTATGGCTACACCTTC.

The sample holds one count of this clone. The J gene is TRBJ1-1, the V gene TRBV7-9; maybe TRBD1 (6 bases). From germline, CDR1 is SEHNR and CDR2 FQNEAQ (reference sequence). This CDR3 contains 12 residues. Trimming took 5 bases from V and 6 from J, leaving 10 bases between them. The CDR3 reads CASSDTGPEAFF. The CDR3 nucleotides are TGTGCCAGCAGCGATACAGGGCCTGAAGCTTTCTTT.

The chain combines TRBV6-5 with TRBJ1-2; TRBD1 might be the D (6 bases). Trimming removed 6 bases from V and 7 bases from J, with 15 bases in between. The CDR3 sequence is 13 residues long. The germline CDR1 and CDR2 sequences are MNHEY and SVGAGI. The CDR3 sequence: CASSPAGAGGYTF. The DNA for the CDR3 is TGTGCCAGCAGCCCGGCGGGGGCAGGTGGCTACACCTTC.

The chain has TRBV11-3 and TRBJ1-6; D unclear. Germline CDR1 reads SGHNT; CDR2 reads YENEEA. V gave up 3 bases and J gave up 7 bases, with 7 bases separating them. The CDR3 runs to 13 residues. CDR3 residues: CASSLSLNSPLHF. In DNA, the CDR3 is TGTGCCAGCAGCTTGAGCTTAAATTCACCCCTCCACTTT.

V usage is TRBV7-2 and J usage is TRBJ1-4; D unclear. V was pared by 1 base and J by 0 bases, with 9 bases between. This CDR3 region has 16 residues. Germline loops: CDR1 SGHTA, CDR2 FQGNSA. The CDR3 is CASSLGRSSTNEKLFF. In DNA, the CDR3 is TGTGCCAGCAGCTTAGGGAGGTCTTCAACTAATGAAAAACTGTTTTTT. Using reference TRBV7-2 and TRBJ1-4 for the parts outside the CDR3, the full variable domain is GAGVSQSPSNKVTEKGKDVELRCDPISGHTALYWYRQSLGQGLEFLIYFQGNSAPDKSGLPSDRFSAERTGGSVSTLTIQRTQQEDSAVYLCASSLGRSSTNEKLFFGSGTQLSVL.

A word on this clone: The junction shows a germline mismatch at one end, possibly a read error. The gene calls are TRBV5-5 and TRBJ1-1; perhaps TRBD1 as D (6 bases). Germline V CDR1 and CDR2: SGHKS, YYEKEE (reference sequence). The CDR3 is 15 residues long. In nucleotides, the CDR3 is TGTGCCAGCAGTTTGGACAGTTTGGTGAACACTGAAGCTTTCTTT. It codes for CASSLDSLVNTEAFF.